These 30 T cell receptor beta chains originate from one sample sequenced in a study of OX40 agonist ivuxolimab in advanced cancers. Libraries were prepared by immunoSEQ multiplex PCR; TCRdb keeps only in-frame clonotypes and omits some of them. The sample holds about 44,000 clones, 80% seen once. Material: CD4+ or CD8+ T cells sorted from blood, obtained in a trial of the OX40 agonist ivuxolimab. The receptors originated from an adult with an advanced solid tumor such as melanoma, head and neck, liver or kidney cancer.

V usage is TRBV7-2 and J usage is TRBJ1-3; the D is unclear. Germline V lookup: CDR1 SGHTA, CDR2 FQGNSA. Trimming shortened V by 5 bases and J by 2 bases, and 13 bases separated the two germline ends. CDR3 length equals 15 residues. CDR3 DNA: TGTGCCAGCAGCCGGAGGTGGGGAGCTGGAAACACCATATATTTT. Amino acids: CASSRRWGAGNTIYF.

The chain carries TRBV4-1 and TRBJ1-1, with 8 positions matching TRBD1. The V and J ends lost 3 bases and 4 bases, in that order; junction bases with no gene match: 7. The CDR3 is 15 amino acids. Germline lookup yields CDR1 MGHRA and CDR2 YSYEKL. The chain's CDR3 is CASSHGQGGGTEAFF. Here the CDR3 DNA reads TGCGCCAGCAGCCACGGACAGGGTGGTGGCACTGAAGCTTTCTTT.

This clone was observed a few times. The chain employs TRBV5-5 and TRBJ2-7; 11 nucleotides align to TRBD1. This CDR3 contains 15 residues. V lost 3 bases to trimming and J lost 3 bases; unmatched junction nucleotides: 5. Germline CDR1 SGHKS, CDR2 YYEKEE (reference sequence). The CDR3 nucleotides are TGTGCCAGCAGCTCCCTGGACAGGGGGCTCTACGAGCAGTACTTC. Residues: CASSSLDRGLYEQYF. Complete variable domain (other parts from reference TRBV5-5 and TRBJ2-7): DAGVTQSPTHLIKTRGQQVTLRCSPISGHKSVSWYQQVLGQGPQFIFQYYEKEERGRGNFPDRFSARQFPNYSSELNVNALLLGDSALYLCASSSLDRGLYEQYFGPGTRLTVT.

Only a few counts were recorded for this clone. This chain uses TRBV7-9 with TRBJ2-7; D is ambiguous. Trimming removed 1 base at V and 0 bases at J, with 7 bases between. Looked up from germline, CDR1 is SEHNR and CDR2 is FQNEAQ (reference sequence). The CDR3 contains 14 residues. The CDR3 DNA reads TGTGCCAGCAGCTTAGACGGACGCTCCTACGAGCAGTACTTC. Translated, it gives CASSLDGRSYEQYF. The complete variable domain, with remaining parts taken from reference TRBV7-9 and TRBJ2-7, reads DTGVSQNPRHKITKRGQNVTFRCDPISEHNRLYWYRQTLGQGPEFLTYFQNEAQLEKSRLLSDRFSAERPKGSFSTLEIQRTEQGDSAMYLCASSLDGRSYEQYFGPGTRLTVT.

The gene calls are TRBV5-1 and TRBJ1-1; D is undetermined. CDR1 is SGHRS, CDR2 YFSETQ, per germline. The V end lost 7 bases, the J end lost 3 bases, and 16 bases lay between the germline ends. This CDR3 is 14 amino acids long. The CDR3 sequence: CASGLMGRDTEAFF. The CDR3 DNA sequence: TGCGCCAGCGGCCTCATGGGCCGGGACACTGAAGCTTTCTTT.

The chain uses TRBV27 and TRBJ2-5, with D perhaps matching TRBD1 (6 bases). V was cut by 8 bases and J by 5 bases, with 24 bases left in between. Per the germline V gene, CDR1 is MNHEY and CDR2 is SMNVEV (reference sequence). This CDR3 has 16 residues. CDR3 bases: TGTGCCAGCCGCCCCTTGGGGCTTGGGGGCGGGGAGACCCAGTACTTC. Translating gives CASRPLGLGGGETQYF.

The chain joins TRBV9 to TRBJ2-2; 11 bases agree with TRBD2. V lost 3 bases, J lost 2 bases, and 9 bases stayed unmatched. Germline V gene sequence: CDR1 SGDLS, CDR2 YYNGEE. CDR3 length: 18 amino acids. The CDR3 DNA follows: TGTGCCAGCAGCGCTCGATATAGCGGGAGGGGTAACACCGGGGAGCTGTTTTTT. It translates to CASSARYSGRGNTGELFF.

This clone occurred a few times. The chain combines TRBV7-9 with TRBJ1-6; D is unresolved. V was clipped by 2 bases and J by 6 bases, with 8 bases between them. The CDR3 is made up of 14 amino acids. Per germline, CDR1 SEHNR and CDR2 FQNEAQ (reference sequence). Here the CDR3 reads CASSLSASNSPLHF. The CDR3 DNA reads TGTGCCAGCAGCTTATCCGCATCTAATTCACCCCTCCACTTT.

CDR3 protein: CAWSVNLLNTEAFF. CDR3 bases: TGTGCCTGGAGTGTAAACCTATTGAACACTGAAGCTTTCTTT. The chain employs TRBV30 and TRBJ1-1; D unclear. This CDR3 has 14 residues. Germline V lookup: CDR1 GTSNPN, CDR2 SVGIG (reference sequence). Trimming took off 0 bases at V and 0 bases at J, with 8 bases between the two ends.

The CDR3 region is CSLPEGNEQFF. The CDR3 DNA sequence: TGCAGCCTTCCCGAAGGTAATGAGCAGTTCTTC. The rearrangement joins TRBV29-1 to TRBJ2-1; no reliable D call. Germline-derived CDR1 and CDR2 are SQVTM and ANQGSEA. The CDR3 has 11 amino acids. The V and J ends lost 8 bases and 7 bases respectively, with 12 bases between them.

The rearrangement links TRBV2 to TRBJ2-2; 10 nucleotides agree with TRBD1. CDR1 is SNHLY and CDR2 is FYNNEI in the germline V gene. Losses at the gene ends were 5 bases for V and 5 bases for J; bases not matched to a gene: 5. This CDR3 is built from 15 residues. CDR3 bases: TGTGCCAGCAGTCCCGGACAGGGGGGGACCGGGGAGCTGTTTTTT. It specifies CASSPGQGGTGELFF.

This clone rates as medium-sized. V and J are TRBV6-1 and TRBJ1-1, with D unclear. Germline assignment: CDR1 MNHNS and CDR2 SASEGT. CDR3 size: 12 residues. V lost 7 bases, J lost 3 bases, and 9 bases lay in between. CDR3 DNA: TGTGCCAGCACCCTCGGGGACACTGAAGCTTTCTTT. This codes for CASTLGDTEAFF.

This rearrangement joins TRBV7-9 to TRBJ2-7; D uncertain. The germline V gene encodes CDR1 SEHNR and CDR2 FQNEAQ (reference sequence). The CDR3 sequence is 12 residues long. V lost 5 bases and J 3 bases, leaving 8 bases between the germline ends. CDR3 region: CASSRLLYEQYF. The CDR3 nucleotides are TGTGCCAGCAGCCGTCTCCTCTACGAGCAGTACTTC.

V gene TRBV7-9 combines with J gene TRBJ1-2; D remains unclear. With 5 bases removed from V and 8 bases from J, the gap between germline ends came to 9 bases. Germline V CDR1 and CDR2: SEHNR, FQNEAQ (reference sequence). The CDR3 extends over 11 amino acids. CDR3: CASSPSGGYTF. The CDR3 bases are TGTGCCAGCAGCCCTTCGGGAGGCTACACCTTC. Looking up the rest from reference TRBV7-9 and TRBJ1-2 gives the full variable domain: DTGVSQNPRHKITKRGQNVTFRCDPISEHNRLYWYRQTLGQGPEFLTYFQNEAQLEKSRLLSDRFSAERPKGSFSTLEIQRTEQGDSAMYLCASSPSGGYTFGSGTRLTVV.

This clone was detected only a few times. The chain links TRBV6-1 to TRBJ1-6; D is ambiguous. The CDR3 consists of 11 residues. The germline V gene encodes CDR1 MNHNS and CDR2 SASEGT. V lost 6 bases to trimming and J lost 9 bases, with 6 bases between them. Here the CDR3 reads CASSSFSPLHF. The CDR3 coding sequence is TGTGCCAGCAGCTCATTTTCACCCCTCCACTTT.

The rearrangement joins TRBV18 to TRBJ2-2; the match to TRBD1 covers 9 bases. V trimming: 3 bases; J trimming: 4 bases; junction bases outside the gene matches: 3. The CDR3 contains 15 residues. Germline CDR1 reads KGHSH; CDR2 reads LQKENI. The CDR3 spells CASSPGQGGTGELFF. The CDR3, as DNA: TGTGCCAGCTCACCGGGACAGGGAGGCACCGGGGAGCTGTTTTTT.

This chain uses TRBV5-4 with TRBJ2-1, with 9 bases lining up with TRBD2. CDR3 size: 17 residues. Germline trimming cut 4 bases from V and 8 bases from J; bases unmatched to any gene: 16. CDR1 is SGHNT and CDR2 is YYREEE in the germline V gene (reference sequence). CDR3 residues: CASSPDLAGALIDEQFF. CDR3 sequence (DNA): TGTGCCAGCAGCCCCGATTTAGCGGGAGCTTTAATCGATGAGCAGTTCTTC. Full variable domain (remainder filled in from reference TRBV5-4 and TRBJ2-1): ETGVTQSPTHLIKTRGQQVTLRCSSQSGHNTVSWYQQALGQGPQFIFQYYREEENGRGNFPPRFSGLQFPNYSSELNVNALELDDSALYLCASSPDLAGALIDEQFFGPGTRLTVL.

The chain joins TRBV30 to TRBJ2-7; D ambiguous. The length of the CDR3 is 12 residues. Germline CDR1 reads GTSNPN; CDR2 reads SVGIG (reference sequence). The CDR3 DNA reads TGTGCTGTCGACCTAAACCCCTACGAGCAGTACTTC. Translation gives CAVDLNPYEQYF.

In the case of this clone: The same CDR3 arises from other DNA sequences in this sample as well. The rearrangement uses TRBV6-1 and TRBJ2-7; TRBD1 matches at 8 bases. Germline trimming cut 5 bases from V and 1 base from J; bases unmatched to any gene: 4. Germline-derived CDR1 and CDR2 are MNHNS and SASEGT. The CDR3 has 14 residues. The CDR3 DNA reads TGTGCCAGCAGTTCCGGGACAGGTTCCTACGAGCAGTACTTC. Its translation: CASSSGTGSYEQYF.

CDR3 in amino acids: CASSYRDIDEQYF. CDR3 DNA sequence: TGTGCCAGCAGTTACAGGGACATTGACGAGCAGTACTTC. The chain combines TRBV6-5 with TRBJ2-5, with D tentatively TRBD1 (6 bases). The DNA end lines up better with TRBJ2-7; the J call may be wrong. Per germline, CDR1 MNHEY and CDR2 SVGAGI. The CDR3 contains 13 residues.

For the CDR3, the DNA is TGTGCCAGCAGCCCCTGGACCGACACCTACGAGCAGTACTTC. Translated, it gives CASSPWTDTYEQYF. V is TRBV6-5 and J is TRBJ2-7; no reliable D call. The germline gives CDR1 MNHEY, CDR2 SVGAGI. Trimming cost V 6 bases and J 2 bases, with 14 bases left between them. This CDR3 has 14 amino acids.

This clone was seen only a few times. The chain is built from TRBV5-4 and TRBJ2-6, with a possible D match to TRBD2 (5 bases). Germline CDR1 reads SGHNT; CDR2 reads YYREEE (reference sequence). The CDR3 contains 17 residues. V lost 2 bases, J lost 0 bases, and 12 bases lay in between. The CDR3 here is CASSFGGRSSGANVLTF. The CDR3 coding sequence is TGTGCCAGCAGCTTCGGAGGACGGAGCTCTGGGGCCAACGTCCTGACTTTC.

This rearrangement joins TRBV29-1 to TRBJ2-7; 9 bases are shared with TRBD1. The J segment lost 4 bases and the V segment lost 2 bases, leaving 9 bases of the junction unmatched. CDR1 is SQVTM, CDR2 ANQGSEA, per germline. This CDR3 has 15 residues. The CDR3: CSVERVADRGYEQYF. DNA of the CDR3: TGCAGCGTTGAAAGAGTAGCGGACAGGGGTTACGAGCAGTACTTC.

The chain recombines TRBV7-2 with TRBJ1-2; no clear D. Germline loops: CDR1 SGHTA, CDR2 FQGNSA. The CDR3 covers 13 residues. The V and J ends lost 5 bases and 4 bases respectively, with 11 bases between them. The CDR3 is CASSLADGYGYTF. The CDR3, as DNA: TGTGCCAGCAGCCTGGCCGACGGCTATGGCTACACCTTC.

The CDR3 DNA is TGTGCCAGCAGCTCTCCCGGGGTCACTGAAGCTTTCTTT. Translating gives CASSSPGVTEAFF. The V and J genes are TRBV6-6 and TRBJ1-1; D remains unclear. V dropped 6 bases and J dropped 4 bases, with 12 bases sitting between them. In germline, CDR1 is MNHNY, CDR2 SVGAGI (reference sequence). This CDR3 is built from 13 residues.

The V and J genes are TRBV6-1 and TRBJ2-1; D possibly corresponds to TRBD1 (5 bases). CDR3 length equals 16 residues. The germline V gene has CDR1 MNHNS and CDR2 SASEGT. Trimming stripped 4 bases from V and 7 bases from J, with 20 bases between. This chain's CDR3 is CASSARPQGIRNEQFF. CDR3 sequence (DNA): TGTGCCAGCAGTGCCCGGCCCCAGGGTATCAGAAATGAGCAGTTCTTC.

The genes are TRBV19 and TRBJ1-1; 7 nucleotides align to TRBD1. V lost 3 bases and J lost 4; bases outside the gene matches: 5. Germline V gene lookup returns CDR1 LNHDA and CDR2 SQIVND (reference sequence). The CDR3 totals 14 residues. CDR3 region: CASSITGAGTEAFF. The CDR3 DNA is TGTGCCAGTAGTATTACAGGGGCAGGCACTGAAGCTTTCTTT.

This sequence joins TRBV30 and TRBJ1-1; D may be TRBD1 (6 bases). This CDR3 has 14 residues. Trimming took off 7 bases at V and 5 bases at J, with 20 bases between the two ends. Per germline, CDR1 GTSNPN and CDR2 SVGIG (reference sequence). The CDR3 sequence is CASNQMTGPTEAFF. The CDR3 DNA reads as TGTGCCTCGAACCAGATGACAGGCCCGACTGAAGCTTTCTTT.

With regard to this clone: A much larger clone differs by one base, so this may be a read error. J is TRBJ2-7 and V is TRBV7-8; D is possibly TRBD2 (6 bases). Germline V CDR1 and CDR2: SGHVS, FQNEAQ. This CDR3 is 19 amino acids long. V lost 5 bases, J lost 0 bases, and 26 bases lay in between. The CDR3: CASSPLRVAASVPSYEQYF. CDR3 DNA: TGTGCCAGCAGCCCGCTTCGGGTAGCGGCTTCAGTACCCTCCTACGAGCAGTACTTC.

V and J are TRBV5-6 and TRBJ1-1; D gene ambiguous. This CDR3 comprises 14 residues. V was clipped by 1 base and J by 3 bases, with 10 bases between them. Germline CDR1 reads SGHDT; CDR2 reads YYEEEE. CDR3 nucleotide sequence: TGTGCCAGCAGCTTGTTCCAGTCATACACTGAAGCTTTCTTT. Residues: CASSLFQSYTEAFF.